This T cell receptor beta chain was captured in a study of shared clonotypes between healthy human individuals. The naive CD8 fraction comprised CD45RO-negative cells positively selected for CCR7 and excluded terminally differentiated effector memory CD45RA+ cells. On this clone itself: Its antigen is not identified.

In the original processing: Filtering differed because ImmunoSEQ produced junction-only sequences that carried no quality scores. TCRdb's copy holds only in-frame clones and misses some; the assay was immunoSEQ multiplex PCR. V and J calls and clone size are as listed in that table; D and trimming were resolved from the DNA. The data contain about 1,800,000 clones, roughly 94% of them seen just once; the ten biggest clones take up 1% to 1.5%. Trimming removed 3 bases at V and 0 bases at J, with 12 bases between. Germline CDR1 SGDLS, CDR2 YYNGEE. The CDR3 is 16 residues long. Study-wide findings and caveats: A limitation of the genetic and exposure-history diversity represented arose from few donors. The generation probabilities recorded for non-shared clonotypes fell below those of clonotypes shared by all four donors. Clonotype sharing across several donors was observed for about 4.8% of naive CD4 clonotypes.

The receptor was isolated from a man aged 18 to 30 in good health. Sequences were obtained from naive CD8+ T cells sorted from blood. The genes are TRBV9 and TRBJ2-2; D may be TRBD1 (6 bases). The CDR3 coding sequence is TGTGCCAGCAGCGCTCACAGGGTTTCGAACACCGGGGAGCTGTTTTTT. Its translation is CASSAHRVSNTGELFF.